The 3 T cell receptor beta chains below come from one sample, sequenced in a study of Graves' ophthalmopathy and Graves' hyperthyroidism. TCR beta CDR3 regions were amplified from RNA transcripts. HTBI primers were used in a first-round RT-PCR, which preceded a second-round multiplex PCR. TCRdb analysed the multiplex PCR reads with MiXCR anew, one entry per CDR3 protein. The sample has some 350,000 distinct CDR3 sequences; about 18% are singletons. Sequencing used peripheral blood. The receptor set was obtained from an adult woman with stable Graves' hyperthyroidism.

V and J are TRBV7-8 and TRBJ1-2; TRBD1 matches at 10 bases. Unmatched junction bases numbered 7, after V lost 2 bases and J lost 4 bases. This CDR3 has 16 residues. Germline CDR1 is SGHVS and CDR2 is FQNEAQ. The CDR3 nucleotides are TGTGCCAGCAGCTTAATATCCGGGACAGGGGTCTATGGCTACACCTTC. This encodes CASSLISGTGVYGYTF.

This clonotype has only a few counts. The rearrangement uses TRBV6-2 or TRBV6-3 and TRBJ1-2, with unresolved D. V lost 7 bases and J 0 bases, leaving 15 bases between the germline ends. The CDR3 is 15 amino acids. The germline V gene encodes CDR1 MNHEY and CDR2 SVGEGT. DNA of the CDR3: TGTGCCAGCATCAAAGAGGTCGGATCTAACTATGGCTACACCTTC. Amino acid sequence: CASIKEVGSNYGYTF.

The V and J genes are TRBV4-1 and TRBJ2-5, with D maybe TRBD1 (6 bases). The tail of the sequence fits TRBJ2-1 better, so the J call may be wrong. CDR1 is MGHRA, CDR2 YSYEKL, per germline. This CDR3 is 15 amino acids long. The CDR3 DNA reads as TGCGCCAGCGGGGTGTTGGGAACAGGGTGCAATGAGCAGTTCTTC. This translates into CASGVLGTGCNEQFF.